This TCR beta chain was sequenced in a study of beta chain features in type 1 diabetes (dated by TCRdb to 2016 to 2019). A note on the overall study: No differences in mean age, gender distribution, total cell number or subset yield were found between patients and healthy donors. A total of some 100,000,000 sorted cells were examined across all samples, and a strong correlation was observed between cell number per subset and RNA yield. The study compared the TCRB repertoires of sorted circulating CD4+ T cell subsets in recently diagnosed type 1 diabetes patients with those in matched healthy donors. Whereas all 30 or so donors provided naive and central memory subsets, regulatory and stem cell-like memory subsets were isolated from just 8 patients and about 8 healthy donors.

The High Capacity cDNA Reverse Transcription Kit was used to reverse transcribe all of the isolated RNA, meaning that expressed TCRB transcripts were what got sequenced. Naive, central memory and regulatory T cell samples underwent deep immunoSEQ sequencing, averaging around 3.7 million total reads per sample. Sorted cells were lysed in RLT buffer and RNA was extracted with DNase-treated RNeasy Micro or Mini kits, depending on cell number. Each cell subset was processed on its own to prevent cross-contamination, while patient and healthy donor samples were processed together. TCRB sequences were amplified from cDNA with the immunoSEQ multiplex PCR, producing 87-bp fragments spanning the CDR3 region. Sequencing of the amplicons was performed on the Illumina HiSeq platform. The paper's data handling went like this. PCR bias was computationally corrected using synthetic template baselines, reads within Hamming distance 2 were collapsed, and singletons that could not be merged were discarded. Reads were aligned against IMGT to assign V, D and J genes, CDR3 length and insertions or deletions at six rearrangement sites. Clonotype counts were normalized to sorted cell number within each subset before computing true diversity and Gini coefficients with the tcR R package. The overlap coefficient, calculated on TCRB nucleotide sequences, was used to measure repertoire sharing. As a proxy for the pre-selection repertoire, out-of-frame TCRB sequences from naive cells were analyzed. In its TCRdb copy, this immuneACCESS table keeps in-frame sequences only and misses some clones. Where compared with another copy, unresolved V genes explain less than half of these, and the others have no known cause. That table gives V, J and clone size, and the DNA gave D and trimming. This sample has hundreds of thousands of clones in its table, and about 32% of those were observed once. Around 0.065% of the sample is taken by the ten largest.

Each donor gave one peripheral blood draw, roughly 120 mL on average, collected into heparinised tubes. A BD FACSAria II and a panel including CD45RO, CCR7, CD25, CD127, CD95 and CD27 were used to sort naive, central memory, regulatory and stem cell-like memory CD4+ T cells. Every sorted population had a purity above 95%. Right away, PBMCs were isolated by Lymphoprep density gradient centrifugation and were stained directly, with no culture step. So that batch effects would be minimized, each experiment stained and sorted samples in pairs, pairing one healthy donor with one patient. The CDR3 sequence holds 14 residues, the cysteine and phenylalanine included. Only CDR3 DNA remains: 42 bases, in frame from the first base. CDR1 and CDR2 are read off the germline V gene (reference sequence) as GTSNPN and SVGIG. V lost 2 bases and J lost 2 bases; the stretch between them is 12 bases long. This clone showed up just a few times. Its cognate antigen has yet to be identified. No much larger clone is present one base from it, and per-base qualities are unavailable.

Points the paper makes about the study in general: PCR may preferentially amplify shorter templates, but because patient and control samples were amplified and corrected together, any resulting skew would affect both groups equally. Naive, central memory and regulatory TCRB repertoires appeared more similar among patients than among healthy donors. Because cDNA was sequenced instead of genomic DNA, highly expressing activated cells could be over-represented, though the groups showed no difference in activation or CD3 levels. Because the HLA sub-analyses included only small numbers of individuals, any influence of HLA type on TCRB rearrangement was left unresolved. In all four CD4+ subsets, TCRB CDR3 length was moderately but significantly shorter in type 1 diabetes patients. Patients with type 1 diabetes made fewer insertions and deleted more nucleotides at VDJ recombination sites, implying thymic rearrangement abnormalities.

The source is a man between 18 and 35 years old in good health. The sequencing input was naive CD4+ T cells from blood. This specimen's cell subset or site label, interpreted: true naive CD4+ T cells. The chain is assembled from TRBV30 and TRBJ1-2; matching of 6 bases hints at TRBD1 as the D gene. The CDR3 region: CAWSLGGNNYGYTF. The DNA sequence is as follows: TGTGCCTGGAGTTTAGGGGGAAACAACTATGGCTACACCTTC.